This T cell receptor beta chain was documented in a study of blood T cell repertoires in COVID-19. At the level of the study: From T cells, B-cell-depleted T cells, or PBMCs came the material, which was cDNA or gDNA.

Adults between about 18 and 89 years of age took part from 20 to 25 US areas. With 8 bases clipped from V and 11 bases from J, the junction kept 11 bases outside the gene matches. The CDR3 is made up of 13 amino acids. This clone was seen a handful of times. Profiled with immunoSEQ multiplex PCR; TCRdb holds only in-frame clones, not every one. The table has roughly 340,000 clones, around 87% seen once. Input material: PBMCs or T cells enriched from blood (not recorded which). The rearrangement joins TRBV23-1 to TRBJ2-1; 8 bases match TRBD1. TRBV23-1 belongs to the ORF category, with a function that is uncertain. This receptor was obtained from a man aged 40-55 years in a cohort exposed to, infected with or recovered from COVID-19 (not recorded which). The CDR3 DNA is TGCGCCAGCGACCGAGGGACAGGAGGACAGCAGTTCTTC. Translated, it gives CASDRGTGGQQFF.